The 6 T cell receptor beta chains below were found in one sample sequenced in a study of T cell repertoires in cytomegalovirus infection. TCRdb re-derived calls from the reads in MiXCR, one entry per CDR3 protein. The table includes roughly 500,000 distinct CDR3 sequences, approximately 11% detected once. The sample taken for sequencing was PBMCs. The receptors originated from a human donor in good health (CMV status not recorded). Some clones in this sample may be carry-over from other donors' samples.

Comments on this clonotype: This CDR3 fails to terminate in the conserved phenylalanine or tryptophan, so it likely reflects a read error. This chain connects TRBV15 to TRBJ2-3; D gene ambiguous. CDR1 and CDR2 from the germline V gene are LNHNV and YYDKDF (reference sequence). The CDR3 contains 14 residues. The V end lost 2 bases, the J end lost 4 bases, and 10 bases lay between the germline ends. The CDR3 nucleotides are TGTGCCACCAGCAGAAAGATAGTGGCAGATACGCAGTATTCT. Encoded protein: CATSRKIVADTQYS.

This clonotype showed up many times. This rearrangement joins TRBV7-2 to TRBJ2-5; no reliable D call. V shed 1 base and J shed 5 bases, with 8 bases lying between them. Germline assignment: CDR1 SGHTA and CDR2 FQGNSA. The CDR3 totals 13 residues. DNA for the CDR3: TGTGCCAGCAGCTTAGGCGTTCCGGAGACCCAGTACTTC. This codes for CASSLGVPETQYF.

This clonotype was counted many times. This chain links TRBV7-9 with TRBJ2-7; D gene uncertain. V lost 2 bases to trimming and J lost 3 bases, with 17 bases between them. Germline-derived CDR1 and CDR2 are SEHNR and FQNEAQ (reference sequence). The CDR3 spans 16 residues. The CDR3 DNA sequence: TGTGCCAGCAGCTTAAGGCTGGGTGGGTACTACTACGAGCAGTACTTC. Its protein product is CASSLRLGGYYYEQYF.

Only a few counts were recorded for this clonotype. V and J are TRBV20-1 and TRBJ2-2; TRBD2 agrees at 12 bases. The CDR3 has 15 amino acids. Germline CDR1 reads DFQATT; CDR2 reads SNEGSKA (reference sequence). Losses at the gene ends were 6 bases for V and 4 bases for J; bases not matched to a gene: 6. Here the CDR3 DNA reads TGCAGTGCGCCTCTAGCGGGGGGGCGCACCGGGGAGCTGTTTTTT. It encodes CSAPLAGGRTGELFF.

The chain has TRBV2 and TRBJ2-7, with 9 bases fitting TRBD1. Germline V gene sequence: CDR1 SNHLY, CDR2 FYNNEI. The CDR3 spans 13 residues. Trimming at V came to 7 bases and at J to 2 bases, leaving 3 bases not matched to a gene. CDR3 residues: CASTRTGAYEQYF. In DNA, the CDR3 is TGTGCCAGCACTAGGACAGGGGCCTACGAGCAGTACTTC. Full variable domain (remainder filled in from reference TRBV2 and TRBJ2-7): EPEVTQTPSHQVTQMGQEVILRCVPISNHLYFYWYRQILGQKVEFLVSFYNNEISEKSEIFDDQFSVERPDGSNFTLKIRSTKLEDSAMYFCASTRTGAYEQYFGPGTRLTVT.

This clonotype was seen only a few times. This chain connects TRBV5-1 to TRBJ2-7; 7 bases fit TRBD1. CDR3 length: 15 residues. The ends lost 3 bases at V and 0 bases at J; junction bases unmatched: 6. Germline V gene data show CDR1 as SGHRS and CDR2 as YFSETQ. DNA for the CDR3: TGCGCCAGCAGCTCACTCCGGACAGGCTCCTACGAGCAGTACTTC. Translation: CASSSLRTGSYEQYF.